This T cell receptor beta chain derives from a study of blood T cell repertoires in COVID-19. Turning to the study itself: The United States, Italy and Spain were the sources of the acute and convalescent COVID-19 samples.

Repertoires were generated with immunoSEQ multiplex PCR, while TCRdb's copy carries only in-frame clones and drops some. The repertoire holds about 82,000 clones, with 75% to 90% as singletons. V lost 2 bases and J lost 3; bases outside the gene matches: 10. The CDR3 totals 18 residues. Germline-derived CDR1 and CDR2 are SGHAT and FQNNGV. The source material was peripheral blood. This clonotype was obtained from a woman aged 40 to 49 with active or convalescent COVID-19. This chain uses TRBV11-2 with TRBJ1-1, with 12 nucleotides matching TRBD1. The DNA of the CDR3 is TGTGCCAGCAGCTTAACGGGACAGGGGGCGTTGGCGGACACTGAAGCTTTCTTT. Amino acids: CASSLTGQGALADTEAFF.